The T cell receptor beta chain under discussion was sequenced for a study of shared clonotypes between healthy human individuals. CDR3 length equals 15 residues. V lost 5 bases and J lost 3, with 14 bases in between. Germline CDR1 and CDR2: SGHVS and FQNEAQ. Repertoires were generated with immunoSEQ multiplex PCR, while TCRdb's copy carries only in-frame clones and drops some. The sample consists of 2 million to 3 million clones, under 95% of them appearing once. A few counts support this clone. The sequence was collected from a man aged 18-30 years in good health. Some clones in this sample may be carry-over from other donors' samples. The chain employs TRBV7-8 and TRBJ1-5; D gene uncertain. Sequencing input: naive CD4+ T cells from PBMCs. Subset in this sample: CD45RA+ positively selected. The CDR3 spells CASSPTYSSNQPQHF. The CDR3 nucleotides are TGTGCCAGCAGCCCCACGTACAGCTCCAATCAGCCCCAGCATTTT.